The sequence of this TCR beta chain was determined in a study of blood T cell repertoires in COVID-19. This CDR3 region has 15 residues. Germline V gene data show CDR1 as SNHLY and CDR2 as FYNNEI. The V end was cut by 3 bases, the J end by 4 bases, with 16 bases between. Method: immunoSEQ multiplex PCR; TCRdb's copy keeps in-frame clones and lacks some. There are 100,000 or so clones in the sample; 87% occur only once, and around 20% lies in the top ten. The chain uses TRBV2 and TRBJ2-7; D is perhaps TRBD1 (6 bases). Sequenced input: peripheral blood. The sequence derives from a human donor in a cohort sampled during active COVID-19. The CDR3 here is CASSEVSWGTYEQYF. DNA for the CDR3: TGTGCCAGCAGTGAGGTCAGCTGGGGGACATACGAGCAGTACTTC.